This record looks at one T cell receptor beta chain sequence and its context. The record originates from a study of blood T cell repertoires in COVID-19. For the study at large: Samples came from the United States, Italy and Spain, spanning acute and convalescent COVID-19. PBMCs, B-cell-depleted T cells, or T cells were the source of the cDNA or gDNA that made up the material.

Sequencing was performed with immunoSEQ multiplex PCR; in TCRdb, only in-frame clones are kept and a portion is missing. The data contain more than 300,000 clones, 85% to 90% of them seen just once; the ten biggest clones take up 1.2%. Each participant's cohort was designated according to participant-reported clinical history. For recovered donors of Cohort 3, there were two negative PCRs, clearance, or symptom resolution. This receptor was identified in a woman younger than 30 who had recovered from COVID-19. Sequencing was performed on PBMCs or T cells enriched from blood (not recorded which).

This CDR3 reads CASSFYGGTDTQYF. CDR3 in DNA: TGTGCCAGCAGCTTCTATGGGGGGACCGATACGCAGTATTTT. V usage is TRBV7-3 and J usage is TRBJ2-3; TRBD2 is a possible D gene (6 bases). There are 14 residues in the CDR3. Per the germline V gene, CDR1 is SGHTA and CDR2 is FQGTGA. V lost 3 bases and J lost 6, with 13 bases in between. Filled out from reference TRBV7-3 and TRBJ2-3, the complete variable domain reads GAGVSQTPSNKVTEKGKYVELRCDPISGHTALYWYRQSLGQGPEFLIYFQGTGAADDSGLPNDRFFAVRPEGSVSTLKIQRTERGDSAVYLCASSFYGGTDTQYFGPGTRLTVL.